What follows are 14 T cell receptor beta chains derived from one specimen sequenced in a study of T cells in Graves' hyperthyroidism and ophthalmopathy. TCR beta CDR3 regions were amplified from RNA. The TCR CDR3 was amplified in a first-round RT-PCR using the HTBI primer set. Via MiXCR, TCRdb re-called the multiplex PCR reads, giving one row per CDR3 protein. The table lists some 440,000 distinct CDR3 sequences, around a sixth of them singletons. The sample was blood. The receptors were gathered from a young woman with Graves' hyperthyroidism.

At least ten counts were recorded for this clonotype. The chain has TRBV14 and TRBJ2-7; 8 bases agree with TRBD1. Germline V CDR1 and CDR2: SGHDN, FVKESK. J lost 9 bases, V lost 4 bases, and 20 bases had no gene match. The CDR3 covers 17 residues. CDR3 nucleotides: TGTGCCAGCAGCCTAGATGAGACCGGGACAGGTTTCACCCGGCAGTACTTC. It specifies CASSLDETGTGFTRQYF.

This clonotype has at least ten counts. This chain's CDR3 is CSASLAGGNPYEQYF. The CDR3 DNA is TGCAGTGCTAGTCTTGCGGGGGGAAATCCCTACGAGCAGTACTTC. The J gene is TRBJ2-7, the V gene TRBV20-1, with TRBD2 identical over 8 bases. Germline V gene lookup returns CDR1 DFQATT and CDR2 SNEGSKA (reference sequence). V was clipped by 3 bases and J by 2 bases; unmatched bases: 9. The CDR3 consists of 15 residues.

The chain couples TRBV6-6 to TRBJ1-5; TRBD1 agrees at 9 bases. Trimming removed 0 bases from V and 9 bases from J; junction bases left unmatched: 9. This CDR3 is 16 amino acids long. Germline V gene lookup returns CDR1 MNHNY and CDR2 SVGAGI (reference sequence). The CDR3 DNA reads as TGTGCCAGCAGTTACTCGTGGGACAGGGTCCCTCGGCCCCAGCATTTT. Protein sequence: CASSYSWDRVPRPQHF.

This chain uses TRBV15 with TRBJ1-4; unclear D gene. Germline values: CDR1 LNHNV, CDR2 YYDKDF (reference sequence). This CDR3 contains 15 residues. Trimming stripped 0 bases from V and 8 bases from J, with 13 bases between. The CDR3 reads CATSRDAGKEEKLFF. In DNA, the CDR3 is TGTGCCACCAGCAGAGATGCGGGGAAGGAAGAAAAACTGTTTTTT. The full variable domain, its missing parts supplied by reference TRBV15 and TRBJ1-4, is DAMVIQNPRYQVTQFGKPVTLSCSQTLNHNVMYWYQQKSSQAPKLLFHYYDKDFNNEADTPDNFQSRRPNTSFCFLDIRSPGLGDTAMYLCATSRDAGKEEKLFFGSGTQLSVL.

This rearrangement joins TRBV29-1 to TRBJ2-2; unclear D gene. Trimming removed 5 bases at V and 2 bases at J, with 15 bases between. The V gene's germline CDR1 is SQVTM and CDR2 ANQGSEA. This CDR3 is 15 amino acids long. CDR3: CSVNGQTTNTGELFF. The CDR3 region has the DNA TGCAGCGTTAACGGGCAGACGACAAACACCGGGGAGCTGTTTTTT.

The chain carries TRBV18 and TRBJ2-3; 9 bases match TRBD2. Germline values: CDR1 KGHSH, CDR2 LQKENI. J lost 5 bases, V lost 5 bases, and 5 bases had no gene match. CDR3 length equals 14 residues. The CDR3, as DNA: TGTGCCAGCTCAAGTAGCGGGGGAAAAGATACGCAGTATTTT. This codes for CASSSSGGKDTQYF.

This chain links TRBV6-1 with TRBJ2-3, with TRBD2 as a possible D gene (5 bases). CDR3 length: 16 residues. Trimming stripped 7 bases from V and 2 bases from J, with 19 bases between. From germline, CDR1 is MNHNS and CDR2 SASEGT. In nucleotides, the CDR3 is TGTGCCAGCAACCCCAGCGGCATGCAGGTCACAGATACGCAGTATTTT. Translated: CASNPSGMQVTDTQYF.

In this sample, this clonotype turned up many times. This chain joins TRBV5-1 and TRBJ1-2; the D is unclear. Per germline, CDR1 SGHRS and CDR2 YFSETQ. V was pared by 0 bases and J by 6 bases, with 12 bases between. The CDR3 is 14 amino acids. The CDR3 DNA is TGCGCCAGCAGCTTGGAGCCGGGAGGGAATGGCTACACCTTC. Residues: CASSLEPGGNGYTF. The variable domain in full, completed from reference TRBV5-1 and TRBJ1-2, reads KAGVTQTPRYLIKTRGQQVTLSCSPISGHRSVSWYQQTPGQGLQFLFEYFSETQRNKGNFPGRFSGRQFSNSRSEMNVSTLELGDSALYLCASSLEPGGNGYTFGSGTRLTVV.

This clonotype was seen at least ten times. In nucleotides, the CDR3 is TGTGCCAGCAGTGACAGGGGAGGCGAAAAACTGTTTTTT. This translates into CASSDRGGEKLFF. This chain links TRBV25-1 with TRBJ1-4; a possible D gene is TRBD1 (6 bases). The V end was cut by 3 bases, the J end by 8 bases, with 10 bases between. Germline V gene lookup returns CDR1 MGHDK and CDR2 SYGVNS. CDR3 size: 13 residues.

There are many counts of this clonotype. The chain joins TRBV12-3 or TRBV12-4 to TRBJ1-6; TRBD1 matches at 7 bases. The CDR3 contains 15 residues. V lost 6 bases to trimming and J lost 2 bases; unmatched junction nucleotides: 4. CDR3 in DNA: TGTGCCAGCAGGGGGGACAGCGCCTATAATTCACCCCTCCACTTT. Its protein product is CASRGDSAYNSPLHF.

This chain connects TRBV6-1 to TRBJ1-1, with TRBD1 as a possible D gene (6 bases). The V gene lost 4 bases and the J gene lost 2 bases, with 14 bases spanning the gap. CDR3 size: 15 residues. Germline CDR1 and CDR2: MNHNS and SASEGT. The CDR3 DNA reads as TGTGCCAGCAGTGCCCACAGGGACCTAAACACTGAAGCTTTCTTT. The encoded protein is CASSAHRDLNTEAFF.

Many counts were recorded for this clonotype. The rearrangement links TRBV20-1 to TRBJ2-5; 13 bases match TRBD2. This CDR3 has 15 residues. Trimming took 1 base from V and 4 from J; bases not matched to a gene: 3. Germline V gene data show CDR1 as DFQATT and CDR2 as SNEGSKA (reference sequence). The CDR3 is CSARVLAGGGETQYF. The CDR3 nucleotides read TGCAGTGCTAGAGTACTAGCGGGAGGGGGAGAGACCCAGTACTTC.

This clonotype was observed many times. V gene TRBV6-1 combines with J gene TRBJ2-1; TRBD2 aligns across 9 bases. This CDR3 has 15 amino acids. The V segment lost 7 bases and the J segment 7 bases; nucleotides outside the gene matches: 11. The germline gives CDR1 MNHNS, CDR2 SASEGT. This CDR3 is CASTYGGRAGNEQFF. The CDR3 DNA reads TGTGCCAGCACCTACGGCGGGAGGGCCGGGAATGAGCAGTTCTTC.

The rearrangement joins TRBV19 to TRBJ2-7; a possible D gene is TRBD2 (5 bases). Trimming stripped 10 bases from V and 3 bases from J, with 13 bases between. Germline CDR1 LNHDA, CDR2 SQIVND (reference sequence). The CDR3 spans 12 residues. CDR3 loop: CAKGSLFYEQYF. The CDR3 DNA is TGTGCCAAAGGGAGTTTATTCTACGAGCAGTACTTC.